Below, 21 T cell receptor beta chains from the same sample are listed, as sequenced in a study of blood T cell repertoires in COVID-19. This table comes from immunoSEQ multiplex PCR, and its TCRdb copy is limited to in-frame clones, with some not included. The repertoire holds 320,000 or so clones, approximately 81% seen once, with approximately 1.9% in the top ten. Sequencing was performed on PBMCs or T cells enriched from blood (not recorded which). These receptors originate from a woman aged 30 to 39 who had been exposed to COVID-19.

This clone showed up just once. The chain links TRBV5-5 to TRBJ2-7, with D possibly being TRBD1 (6 bases). Trimming shortened V by 4 bases and J by 4 bases, and 18 bases separated the two germline ends. Germline V gene sequence: CDR1 SGHKS, CDR2 YYEKEE (reference sequence). This CDR3 contains 15 residues. The DNA for the CDR3 is TGTGCCAGCAGCACAGAAGGACAGAAAGTATACGAGCAGTACTTC. This sequence encodes CASSTEGQKVYEQYF.

V gene TRBV28 combines with J gene TRBJ1-2; D uncertain. V lost 5 bases, J lost 1 base, and 5 bases lay in between. Germline lookup yields CDR1 MDHEN and CDR2 SYDVKM. The CDR3 has 12 residues. This CDR3 is CASSTVNYGYTF. CDR3 DNA sequence: TGTGCCAGCAGTACAGTTAACTATGGCTACACCTTC.

This chain connects TRBV7-6 to TRBJ1-1; D unresolved. CDR3 length: 16 amino acids. V was shortened by 1 base and J by 5 bases, with 17 bases between the two germline ends. The germline V gene has CDR1 SGHVS and CDR2 FNYEAQ. The CDR3 bases are TGTGCCAGCAGCTTAGTGGGTTCGGGAGTAGTGACTGAAGCTTTCTTT. This encodes CASSLVGSGVVTEAFF.

The J gene is TRBJ2-4, the V gene TRBV5-1; 9 bases are shared with TRBD1. Germline V gene lookup returns CDR1 SGHRS and CDR2 YFSETQ. CDR3 length equals 14 residues. The trim removed 4 bases at V and 6 bases at J, leaving 5 bases unmatched. CDR3: CASSTGTGSNIQYF. The CDR3, as DNA: TGCGCCAGCAGCACTGGGACAGGGTCAAACATTCAGTACTTC.

There are a few counts of this clone. The genes are TRBV29-1 and TRBJ1-5, with D maybe TRBD1 (6 bases). V lost 4 bases to trimming and J lost 2 bases, with 12 bases between them. The CDR3 is made up of 14 amino acids. CDR1 is SQVTM, CDR2 ANQGSEA, per germline. The CDR3, as DNA: TGCAGCGTTGTAGGGGGTTCAGGCAATCAGCCCCAGCATTTT. It codes for CSVVGGSGNQPQHF.

The chain couples TRBV18 to TRBJ2-7; 9 bases match TRBD2. Germline loops: CDR1 KGHSH, CDR2 LQKENI. V was clipped by 0 bases and J by 4 bases; unmatched bases: 7. The CDR3 has 16 residues. The CDR3 sequence: CASSPPLRGGPYEQYF. In DNA form, the CDR3 reads TGTGCCAGCTCACCACCTTTGCGGGGGGGCCCGTACGAGCAGTACTTC.

A remark on this clone: This sample includes further DNA sequences coding for the same CDR3. The V gene is TRBV28, the J gene TRBJ2-7; 7 bases fit TRBD1. V lost 3 bases to trimming and J lost 1 base; unmatched junction nucleotides: 3. The CDR3 loop spans 14 amino acids. Germline CDR1 and CDR2: MDHEN and SYDVKM. The CDR3 region has the DNA TGTGCCAGCAGTTTGCCGGGACAGTCCTACGAGCAGTACTTC. Encoded protein: CASSLPGQSYEQYF.

The gene calls are TRBV3-1 (or the pseudogene TRBV3-2) and TRBJ1-6; 7 bases line up with TRBD1. This CDR3 contains 14 residues. V shed 0 bases and J 10 bases; nucleotides not matched to a gene: 3. Germline V lookup: CDR1 LGHDT, CDR2 YNNKEL (reference sequence). The DNA of the CDR3 is TGTGCCAGCAGCCAAGAGTACAGGGGCTCACCCCTCCACTTT. This codes for CASSQEYRGSPLHF.

The chain has TRBV3-1 (or the pseudogene TRBV3-2) and TRBJ1-6, with D unclear. Trimming stripped 4 bases from V and 6 bases from J, with 4 bases between. The CDR3 spans 12 residues. Germline V lookup: CDR1 LGHDT, CDR2 YNNKEL (reference sequence). DNA of the CDR3: TGTGCCAGCAGCCTCCGTAATTCACCCCTCCACTTT. It yields the protein CASSLRNSPLHF.

J is TRBJ2-2 and V is TRBV5-8, with D maybe TRBD1 (6 bases). CDR1 and CDR2 from the germline V gene are SGHTS and YDEGEE. V dropped 7 bases and J dropped 0 bases, with 19 bases sitting between them. The CDR3 length is 17 residues. The CDR3 nucleotides read TGTGCCAGCGGCCGGGACAAATTGAGTGCGAACACCGGGGAGCTGTTTTTT. It yields the protein CASGRDKLSANTGELFF.

This chain links TRBV20-1 with TRBJ1-5; D is perhaps TRBD1 (6 bases). CDR3 length equals 16 residues. The V end was cut by 3 bases, the J end by 0 bases, with 15 bases between. The V gene's germline CDR1 is DFQATT and CDR2 SNEGSKA (reference sequence). The CDR3 region is CSASGTGFNSNQPQHF. The CDR3 DNA reads as TGCAGTGCTAGTGGAACAGGGTTTAATAGCAATCAGCCCCAGCATTTT.

The J gene is TRBJ2-3, the V gene TRBV6-6, with 9 bases fitting TRBD2. The CDR3 length is 15 residues. V trimming: 6 bases; J trimming: 3 bases; junction bases outside the gene matches: 7. Looked up from germline, CDR1 is MNHNY and CDR2 is SVGAGI (reference sequence). CDR3 sequence (DNA): TGTGCCAGCAGAGTTACAACTAGCGGGACAGATACGCAGTATTTT. This codes for CASRVTTSGTDTQYF.

V and J are TRBV10-3 and TRBJ2-2; 10 bases map to TRBD2. The V gene end was trimmed by 3 bases and the J gene end by 1 base; junction bases not matched to a gene: 8. This CDR3 is 18 amino acids long. CDR1 ENHRY and CDR2 SYGVKD come from the germline V gene. The CDR3 protein is CAISEPPPSGGNTGELFF. Written as DNA, the CDR3 is TGTGCCATCAGTGAACCTCCTCCTAGCGGGGGGAACACCGGGGAGCTGTTTTTT.

The genes are TRBV7-3 and TRBJ2-3; no clear D. Looked up from germline, CDR1 is SGHTA and CDR2 is FQGTGA. V was shortened by 1 base and J by 1 base, with 6 bases between the two germline ends. The CDR3 is made up of 14 amino acids. The CDR3: CASSLNGGTDTQYF. In DNA, the CDR3 is TGTGCCAGCAGCTTAAACGGAGGCACAGATACGCAGTATTTT.

This clone has only one observation. V usage is TRBV12-5 and J usage is TRBJ1-5; perhaps TRBD1 as D (5 bases). Germline assignment: CDR1 LGHNT and CDR2 FRNRAP. The CDR3 extends over 15 amino acids. With 7 bases removed from V and 4 bases from J, the gap between germline ends came to 17 bases. Here the CDR3 DNA reads TGTGCTAGTGCACCTGGGGCAGTTCTAAATCAGCCCCAGCATTTT. Amino acid sequence: CASAPGAVLNQPQHF.

V usage is TRBV27 and J usage is TRBJ2-7; 8 bases map to TRBD1. The CDR3 extends over 15 amino acids. Germline loops: CDR1 MNHEY, CDR2 SMNVEV (reference sequence). Trimming cost V 4 bases and J 2 bases; bases outside gene matches: 7. CDR3 nucleotide sequence: TGTGCCAGCAGTTATACAGGGGGAAACCCCTACGAGCAGTACTTC. Translating it yields CASSYTGGNPYEQYF.

J is TRBJ2-7 and V is TRBV2; 8 bases align to TRBD1. V lost 4 bases and J lost 3; bases outside the gene matches: 5. This CDR3 is 14 amino acids long. CDR1 is SNHLY and CDR2 is FYNNEI in the germline V gene. DNA of the CDR3: TGTGCCAGCAGTGTAACCACAGGGGGCTACGAGCAGTACTTC. Residues: CASSVTTGGYEQYF.

This clone was picked up one time. The V and J genes are TRBV5-4 and TRBJ2-5; the match to TRBD1 covers 7 bases. Germline CDR1 and CDR2: SGHNT and YYREEE (reference sequence). There are 14 residues in the CDR3. Germline trimming cut 4 bases from V and 4 bases from J; bases unmatched to any gene: 7. The CDR3: CASSLTGMGETQYF. Here the CDR3 DNA reads TGTGCCAGCAGCCTGACAGGGATGGGAGAGACCCAGTACTTC. The entire variable domain, with the rest obtained from reference TRBV5-4 and TRBJ2-5, is as follows: ETGVTQSPTHLIKTRGQQVTLRCSSQSGHNTVSWYQQALGQGPQFIFQYYREEENGRGNFPPRFSGLQFPNYSSELNVNALELDDSALYLCASSLTGMGETQYFGPGTRLLVL.

The chain uses TRBV3-1 (or the pseudogene TRBV3-2) and TRBJ2-7; TRBD1 matches at 8 bases. This CDR3 has 15 amino acids. V gave up 4 bases and J gave up 4 bases; unmatched junction bases: 9. CDR1 LGHDT and CDR2 YNNKEL come from the germline V gene (reference sequence). The CDR3 region has the DNA TGTGCCAGCAGCCGGGACAGGAAAGGGTATTACGAGCAGTACTTC. Translated: CASSRDRKGYYEQYF.

The chain has TRBV5-6 and TRBJ2-7; TRBD2 matches 12 bases. Germline values: CDR1 SGHDT, CDR2 YYEEEE. J lost 3 bases, V lost 1 base, and 5 bases had no gene match. The CDR3 consists of 16 residues. CDR3 protein: CASSLPSGGAGYEQYF. As DNA, the CDR3 is TGTGCCAGCAGCTTGCCTAGCGGGGGGGCCGGCTACGAGCAGTACTTC.

This clone was recorded only once. The chain employs TRBV9 and TRBJ2-2, with D hard to call. Germline assignment: CDR1 SGDLS and CDR2 YYNGEE. The CDR3 length is 12 residues. Trimming shortened V by 4 bases and J by 2 bases, and 3 bases separated the two germline ends. Here the CDR3 DNA reads TGTGCCAGCAGCACAAACACCGGGGAGCTGTTTTTT. It specifies CASSTNTGELFF.